Sequencing of this T cell receptor beta chain was carried out in a study of cytomegalovirus exposure and HLA in healthy donors. Overall study context: Among the 350 to 500 donors who were genotyped, around 77% fell in the genetic ancestry cluster that is associated with self-reported Caucasian donors. Study-level findings and limits: The only immune exposure information that was available was CMV serostatus.

With respect to this clone: Its antigen is currently unknown.

Trimming removed 6 bases from V and 0 bases from J, with 6 bases in between. From germline, CDR1 is SEHNR and CDR2 FQNEAQ (reference sequence). The CDR3 loop spans 13 amino acids. Primers included in the PCR were 60 Vbeta and 13 Jbeta primers. Assay used: immunoSEQ multiplex PCR; TCRdb lists only in-frame clones, some missing. The sample holds 200,000 to 250,000 clones, approximately 82% seen once. Sequenced sample: PBMCs. This TCR was sampled from a woman aged 55 to 70 in good health and CMV-seropositive. V and J are TRBV7-9 and TRBJ2-4; the D is unclear. The CDR3 coding sequence is TGTGCCAGCAGTGGCTTAGCCAAAAACATTCAGTACTTC. Its protein is CASSGLAKNIQYF. Filled out from reference TRBV7-9 and TRBJ2-4, the complete variable domain reads DTGVSQNPRHKITKRGQNVTFRCDPISEHNRLYWYRQTLGQGPEFLTYFQNEAQLEKSRLLSDRFSAERPKGSFSTLEIQRTEQGDSAMYLCASSGLAKNIQYFGAGTRLSVL.